These T cell receptor beta chains were read from a single sample in a study of T cell responses to AZD1222 COVID-19 vaccine. Data came from immunoSEQ multiplex PCR; TCRdb stores just in-frame clones and leaves some out. The sample lists 95,000 to 150,000 clones, about 88% occurring once. The material was peripheral blood, obtained 28 days after the second AZD1222 dose. These receptors all come from an adult who received the AZD1222 COVID-19 vaccine. Both conserved end residues are part of each CDR3.

V	J	CDR3
TRBV6-5	TRBJ2-2	CASRGTGTGELFF
TRBV7-6	TRBJ2-1	CASSYRDITGDEQFF
TRBV7-2	TRBJ2-5	CASSHDREETQYF
TRBV11-3	TRBJ1-2	CASSLGIYGYTF
TRBV4-3	TRBJ1-5	CASSPGRGGNQPQHF
TRBV12-5	TRBJ2-3	CASGLGTGGDTQYF
TRBV28	TRBJ1-2	CASSFPGQATNYGYTF
TRBV4-2	TRBJ2-1	CASSQVTGGSYNEQFF
TRBV9	TRBJ2-3	CASSSRGGNTDTQYF
TRBV6-1	TRBJ2-7	CASRGVSQEQYF
TRBV11-3	TRBJ1-1	CASAIGGNTEAFF
TRBV19	TRBJ2-3	CASSDRDRGNTQYF
TRBV5-1	TRBJ2-5	CASSPGLAGGLMETQYF
TRBV4-1	TRBJ1-1	CASSPTGTGGTEAFF
TRBV6-5	TRBJ1-4	CASSSGRGTEKLFF
TRBV19	TRBJ1-6	CASSIDYRGTNSPLHF
TRBV9	TRBJ2-7	CASSVSPMTGVLVYF
TRBV29-1	TRBJ2-5	CSVGEQGETQYF